A selection of T cell receptor beta chains follows, all from one sample in a study of T cell changes during pregnancy in multiple sclerosis. The protocol was immunoSEQ multiplex PCR, while the TCRdb copy is restricted to in-frame clones and leaves out a portion. The sample has under 65,000 clones; around 94% are singletons. The starting material was CD8+ T cells from peripheral blood mononuclear cells, obtained after pregnancy. Receptors originate from a female donor with multiple sclerosis, enrolled in a pregnancy study. The CDR3 runs from the conserved cysteine through the conserved F or W. D genes are given only for firm matches. The size of a clone is reported for some rows only, either as once, few or many, or as a class for expanded clones.

-,-,TRBJ2-2,TRBV4-3,CASSQEMQGLYTGELFF,TGCGCCAGCAGCCAAGAGATGCAGGGGCTTTACACCGGGGAGCTGTTTTTT
-,-,TRBJ2-1,TRBV5-1,CASSSYRASKNTTSKFF,TGCGCCAGCAGCTCCTACAGAGCCTCAAAGAATACAACGTCTAAGTTCTTC
-,-,TRBJ2-7,TRBV7-6,CASSLGGDEQYF,TGTGCCAGCAGCTTAGGGGGCGACGAGCAGTACTTC
TRBD2,once,TRBJ2-7,TRBV5-5,CASSLTGGNYEQYF,TGTGCCAGCAGCTTAACGGGGGGGAATTACGAGCAGTACTTC
TRBD1,-,TRBJ2-2,TRBV13,CASSSPTTGVYTGELFF,TGTGCCAGCAGCTCTCCAACGACAGGGGTTTATACCGGGGAGCTGTTTTTT
TRBD1,-,TRBJ2-3,TRBV19,CASSITGGTDTQYF,TGTGCCAGTAGTATTACAGGGGGCACAGATACGCAGTATTTT
TRBD1,once,TRBJ1-2,TRBV19,CASSIWDRTYTF,TGTGCCAGTAGTATTTGGGACAGAACCTACACCTTC
-,-,TRBJ1-5,TRBV19,CASSWGGGNQPQHF,TGTGCCAGTAGTTGGGGAGGGGGGAATCAGCCCCAGCATTTT
-,-,TRBJ1-2,TRBV4-1,CASSQDRQTYGYTF,TGCGCCAGCAGCCAAGATAGGCAGACTTATGGCTACACCTTC
TRBD1,-,TRBJ2-5,TRBV4-1,CASSQEATGGIETQYF,TGCGCCAGCAGCCAAGAGGCGACAGGGGGCATAGAGACCCAGTACTTC
-,-,TRBJ1-1,TRBV4-2,CASSQALLGGTEAFF,TGTGCCAGCAGCCAAGCGTTATTAGGGGGAACTGAAGCTTTCTTT
TRBD2,-,TRBJ2-5,TRBV28,CASIESSAGLAGQETQYF,TGTGCCAGCATTGAATCATCGGCGGGACTAGCGGGACAAGAGACCCAGTACTTC
TRBD2,once,TRBJ2-7,TRBV5-1,CASSLAGGLRSSYEQYF,TGCGCCAGCAGCTTGGCGGGGGGGCTTAGGAGCTCCTACGAGCAGTACTTC
TRBD2,-,TRBJ2-1,TRBV5-4,CASSSGLAVGNEQFF,TGTGCCAGCAGCTCCGGACTAGCGGTGGGAAATGAGCAGTTCTTC
-,once,TRBJ1-2,TRBV7-9,CASSLLAHYGYTF,TGTGCCAGCAGCTTATTGGCTCACTATGGCTACACCTTC
TRBD2,-,TRBJ2-1,TRBV19,CASTPTSRNEQFF,TGTGCCAGTACCCCGACTAGCAGGAATGAGCAGTTCTTC
TRBD2,-,TRBJ2-3,TRBV28,CASSLYRLSGRADTQYF,TGTGCCAGCAGTTTATACAGGCTTAGCGGGAGAGCAGATACGCAGTATTTT
-,-,TRBJ2-7,TRBV30,CAWSVGGNEQYF,TGTGCCTGGAGTGTGGGGGGTAACGAGCAGTACTTC
TRBD1,-,TRBJ2-7,TRBV7-9,CASSRTGGEWSYEQYF,TGTGCCAGCAGCCGGACAGGGGGCGAGTGGTCCTACGAGCAGTACTTC
TRBD1,-,TRBJ1-1,TRBV7-8,CASSGDRGEAFF,TGTGCCAGCAGCGGCGACAGGGGTGAAGCTTTCTTT
-,-,TRBJ2-7,TRBV2,CASSVYRVYEQYF,TGTGCCAGCAGTGTTTACAGGGTGTACGAGCAGTACTTC
TRBD1,-,TRBJ2-3,TRBV19,CASSIGTGIPDTQYF,TGTGCCAGTAGTATAGGGACAGGGATCCCAGATACGCAGTATTTT
-,-,TRBJ2-7,TRBV9,CASSTGQDEQYF,TGTGCCAGCAGCACCGGCCAGGACGAGCAGTACTTC
-,once,TRBJ2-7,TRBV4-1,CASSQESGAAAYEQYF,TGCGCCAGCAGCCAAGAGTCAGGGGCAGCGGCCTACGAGCAGTACTTC
TRBD2,-,TRBJ2-1,TRBV5-1,CASSPGGDEQFF,TGCGCCAGCAGCCCGGGGGGGGATGAGCAGTTCTTC
-,-,TRBJ1-1,TRBV30,CAWRMGPTEAFF,TGTGCCTGGAGGATGGGGCCCACTGAAGCTTTCTTT
TRBD1,-,TRBJ1-5,TRBV2,CASGTGGSVPQPQHF,TGTGCCAGCGGGACAGGGGGCTCCGTTCCCCAGCCCCAGCATTTT
TRBD2,-,TRBJ2-1,TRBV19,CASSHSSGRALKQFF,TGTGCCAGTAGTCACTCTAGCGGGAGGGCCCTCAAGCAGTTCTTC
TRBD1,large,TRBJ1-1,TRBV5-1,CASRGQGMRNTEAFF,TGCGCCAGCAGGGGACAGGGAATGAGGAACACTGAAGCTTTCTTT
-,few,TRBJ1-5,TRBV27,CASSDGTGIFSNQPQHF,TGTGCCAGCAGCGACGGAACAGGTATCTTTAGCAATCAGCCCCAGCATTTT
-,-,TRBJ2-7,TRBV7-2,CASSLADIPWVQYF,TGTGCCAGCAGCTTAGCCGACATACCTTGGGTGCAGTACTTC
-,-,TRBJ2-7,TRBV6-1,CATRPGLSYEQYF,TGTGCCACCCGCCCGGGTCTCTCCTACGAGCAGTACTTC
-,-,TRBJ1-1,TRBV4-2,CASSQDRGDAEAFF,TGTGCCAGCAGCCAAGATCGGGGTGACGCTGAAGCTTTCTTT
-,-,TRBJ2-1,TRBV4-1,CASSHRYNEQFF,TGCGCCAGCAGTCACAGGTACAATGAGCAGTTCTTC
-,-,TRBJ1-1,TRBV9,CASSVHNRGTEAFF,TGTGCCAGCAGCGTCCATAATCGGGGAACCGAAGCTTTCTTT
TRBD1,-,TRBJ1-1,TRBV7-9,CASSLTRGQSNTEAFF,TGTGCCAGCAGCTTAACGCGGGGACAGTCGAACACTGAAGCTTTCTTT
-,-,TRBJ1-1,TRBV27,CASSAHRLNTEAFF,TGTGCCAGCAGTGCCCACAGGTTGAACACTGAAGCTTTCTTT
-,-,TRBJ2-1,TRBV9,CASSVGDSSYNEQFF,TGTGCCAGCAGCGTAGGTGATAGCTCCTACAATGAGCAGTTCTTC
TRBD1,once,TRBJ1-5,TRBV30,CAWSPPGTGYSNQPQHF,TGTGCCTGGAGTCCCCCCGGGACAGGTTATAGCAATCAGCCCCAGCATTTT
-,-,TRBJ2-7,TRBV27,CASSPGIEQYF,TGTGCCAGCAGTCCAGGGATCGAGCAGTACTTC
TRBD2,once,TRBJ2-1,TRBV27,CASSLASGRANEQFF,TGTGCCAGCAGTTTGGCCAGCGGGAGGGCCAATGAGCAGTTCTTC
-,-,TRBJ2-5,TRBV4-3,CASSQDQGAGEDQYF,TGCGCCAGCAGCCAAGATCAAGGGGCAGGGGAAGACCAGTACTTC
TRBD1,-,TRBJ1-1,TRBV30,CAWSLRGPEAFF,TGTGCCTGGAGTCTAAGGGGGCCTGAAGCTTTCTTT
TRBD2,once,TRBJ2-6,TRBV7-3,CASSSPGLGLPGANVLTF,TGTGCCAGCAGCTCACCGGGACTAGGACTTCCTGGGGCCAACGTCCTGACTTTC
-,-,TRBJ1-1,TRBV7-9,CASSLVSEEAFF,TGTGCCAGCAGCTTAGTTTCAGAGGAGGCTTTCTTT
-,-,TRBJ2-2,TRBV9,CASSPRTGELFF,TGTGCCAGCAGCCCCAGAACCGGGGAGCTGTTTTTT
TRBD2,-,TRBJ2-2,TRBV9,CASSTAGGPRGTGELFF,TGTGCCAGCAGCACGGCGGGAGGCCCCCGGGGTACCGGGGAGCTGTTTTTT
-,once,TRBJ2-3,TRBV7-2,CASSARGSGDTQYF,TGTGCCAGCAGCGCACGAGGGTCGGGAGATACGCAGTATTTT
-,-,TRBJ2-7,TRBV7-8,CASSLRQASSYEQYF,TGTGCCAGCAGCTTACGACAGGCGTCCTCCTACGAGCAGTACTTC
-,-,TRBJ2-1,TRBV27,CASTDFPIVPHNEQFF,TGTGCCAGCACCGACTTCCCCATAGTTCCCCACAATGAGCAGTTCTTC
-,-,TRBJ2-3,TRBV27,CASSRWTSYPSTDTQYF,TGTGCCAGCAGCCGATGGACTTCCTATCCTAGCACAGATACGCAGTATTTT